Given below is one TCR beta chain in context. No antigen is known for it. These data belong to a study of cytomegalovirus exposure and HLA in healthy donors. Study as a whole: Across 350 to 500 genotyped donors, around 82% landed in the Caucasian-associated ancestry cluster.

Study-wide points: Sequencing depth across donors, presence/absence analyses assumed, was roughly uniform. Segments of the TCR beta V type were, in most cases, productive about 87% or about 30% of the time in an earlier analysis. Later analysis identified a missense DCLRE1C variant that was linked to TCR beta V- and J-gene trimming.

The PCR made use of 60 Vbeta and 13 Jbeta primers. Assay used: immunoSEQ multiplex PCR; TCRdb lists only in-frame clones, some missing. The sample holds 55,000 to 80,000 clones, roughly four fifths seen once. CDR1 LNHDA and CDR2 SQIVND come from the germline V gene (reference sequence). This CDR3 contains 16 residues. J was trimmed by 4 bases and V by 0 bases; bases with no gene match: 6. Sequencing was performed on PBMCs. This sequence originates from a woman aged 30 to 39 in good health and CMV-seropositive. The chain is built from TRBV19 and TRBJ2-1; TRBD2 agrees at 7 bases. CDR3 loop: CASSIDLADGYNEQFF. CDR3 bases: TGTGCCAGTAGTATAGACCTAGCGGACGGGTACAATGAGCAGTTCTTC.